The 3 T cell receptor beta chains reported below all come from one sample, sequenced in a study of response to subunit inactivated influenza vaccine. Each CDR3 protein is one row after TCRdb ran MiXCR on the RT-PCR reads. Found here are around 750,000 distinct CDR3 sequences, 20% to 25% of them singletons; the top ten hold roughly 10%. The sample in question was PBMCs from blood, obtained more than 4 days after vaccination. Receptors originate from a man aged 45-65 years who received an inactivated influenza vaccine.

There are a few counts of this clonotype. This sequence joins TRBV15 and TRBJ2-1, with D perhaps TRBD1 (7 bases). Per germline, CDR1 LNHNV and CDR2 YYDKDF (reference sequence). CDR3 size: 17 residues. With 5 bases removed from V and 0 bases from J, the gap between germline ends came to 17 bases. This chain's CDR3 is CATSGPPGGSSYNEQFF. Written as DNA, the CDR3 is TGTGCCACCAGCGGACCCCCAGGGGGGAGCTCCTACAATGAGCAGTTCTTC.

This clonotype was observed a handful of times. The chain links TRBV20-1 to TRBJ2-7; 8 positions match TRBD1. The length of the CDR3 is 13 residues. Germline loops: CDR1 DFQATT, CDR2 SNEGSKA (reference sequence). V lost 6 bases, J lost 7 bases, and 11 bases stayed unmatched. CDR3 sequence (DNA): TGCAGTGCAAGAAGGACAGGGAGAGAAGAGCAGTACTTC. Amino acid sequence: CSARRTGREEQYF.

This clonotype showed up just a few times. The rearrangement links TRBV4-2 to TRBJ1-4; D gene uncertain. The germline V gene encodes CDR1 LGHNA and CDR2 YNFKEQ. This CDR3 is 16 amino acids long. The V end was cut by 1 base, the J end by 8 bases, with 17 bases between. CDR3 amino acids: CASSQGLGEVGEKLFF. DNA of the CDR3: TGTGCCAGCAGCCAAGGACTTGGGGAGGTGGGCGAAAAACTGTTTTTT.